This T cell receptor (beta chain) emerged from a study of patients and donors after allogeneic stem cell transplantation. TCRdb redid the calling of the RT-PCR reads with MiXCR, one entry per CDR3 protein. The table includes about 960,000 distinct CDR3 sequences, 18% detected once. In this sample, this clonotype turned up a few times. The sample was blood, either unsorted or a sorted T cell fraction (not recorded which). The sequence was obtained from a human donor who was either an allogeneic HSCT recipient or a stem cell or donor lymphocyte infusion donor (not recorded which). It is not recorded whose cells these are; they may come from a transplant donor.

The CDR3 DNA follows: TGCAGTGCTAGGTGGCACACCCTCTCCGAGCAGTACTTC. Translation gives CSARWHTLSEQYF. V gene TRBV20-1 combines with J gene TRBJ2-7; D not resolved. This CDR3 contains 13 residues. Trimming left V 3 bases short and J 6 bases short, with 15 bases between. The germline gives CDR1 DFQATT, CDR2 SNEGSKA (reference sequence).